The clone carrying this T cell receptor beta chain was counted a few times. Its specificity is unknown. These data come from a study of sequential checkpoint blockade in melanoma. Study-wide context: Each arm's sequence ended with maintenance nivolumab. Around 90 pretreatment tumor DNA samples were TCRβ immunosequenced.

Notes on the study in general: Clinical benefit was about 30 times likelier when tumor T-cell fraction and clonality increased.

Treatment: randomized to nivolumab then ipilimumab (arm A) or the reverse (arm B). Data came from immunoSEQ multiplex PCR; TCRdb stores just in-frame clones and leaves some out. The table records about 7,900 clones, 23% of them present only once. V gave up 3 bases and J gave up 2 bases, with 10 bases separating them. This CDR3 is built from 15 residues. Germline V CDR1 and CDR2: MDHEN, SYDVKM. The sequence was collected from a human donor with melanoma. The specimen was tumor tissue (inferred from file names), collected from a patient given nivolumab and ipilimumab in sequence. The rearrangement uses TRBV28 and TRBJ2-2; weak D call: TRBD1 (6 bases). CDR3: CASSFPGVNTGELFF. In nucleotides, the CDR3 is TGTGCCAGCAGTTTCCCAGGGGTAAACACCGGGGAGCTGTTTTTT.